Detailed here is one TCR beta chain. Its antigen is unidentified. These data originate in a study of T cells after yellow fever vaccination. Template switching by 5'RACE produced TCR cDNA, adding a universal primer site and UMIs. TCRdb analysed the 5' RACE reads with MiXCR anew, one entry per CDR3 protein. The sample consists of under 700,000 distinct CDR3 sequences, approximately 16% of them appearing once. Study-level points and caveats: Reappearance after the booster was seen for most primary-vaccination clones, at 96% CD4 and roughly 90% CD8. On re-exposure, the response was weaker but peaked faster, at day 5 versus 15. Abundant clonotypes (contaminants from the bulk population) could be present in FACS-sorted repertoires.

The CDR3 is 14 amino acids. CDR1 is GTSNPN, CDR2 SVGIG, per germline (reference sequence). Trimming left V 0 bases short and J 0 bases short, with 8 bases between. This chain uses TRBV30 with TRBJ2-5; D is ambiguous. The sample consisted of PBMCs, taken 4 to 6 days after the first yellow fever vaccination. The origin of this receptor is a man aged 18-30 years who received the YFV17D yellow fever vaccine. The CDR3 nucleotides read TGTGCCTGGAGTGTAGGTCTACACCAAGAGACCCAGTACTTC. This codes for CAWSVGLHQETQYF.